This T cell receptor (beta chain) came from a study of beta chain features in type 1 diabetes. Study details: The study found patients and healthy donors alike in age, gender and cell yields. Study-level findings and limits: Type 1 diabetes patients had fewer VDJ junction insertions and more deletions. Sequencing the cDNA could make cells with high TCR expression show up more than they should. Within each of all four CD4+ subsets, Type 1 diabetes patients had TCRB CDR3s that were moderately but significantly shorter.

Isolated RNA was reverse transcribed in full, so expressed TCRB transcripts were sequenced. Approximately 4 million reads was the average for naive, central memory and regulatory T cell samples. The data were produced by immunoSEQ multiplex PCR, yet TCRdb's version contains in-frame clones alone and is incomplete. This sample carries around 280,000 clones, approximately 16% of them seen once, and the ten largest clones take 0.015% to 0.019%. Germline V gene lookup returns CDR1 MGHRA and CDR2 YSYEKL. V lost 6 bases and J lost 4; bases outside the gene matches: 10. This CDR3 comprises 15 residues. This clone has just a few counts. Its antigen is unidentified.

V gene TRBV4-1 combines with J gene TRBJ2-3, with 7 positions matching TRBD2. The sequence was collected from a man between 18 and 35 years old with type 1 diabetes. Material for sequencing was naive CD4+ T cells from blood. In DNA form, the CDR3 reads TGCGCCAGCAGTCGTAGACTAGCCTTCCCAGATACGCAGTATTTT. Amino acid sequence: CASSRRLAFPDTQYF.